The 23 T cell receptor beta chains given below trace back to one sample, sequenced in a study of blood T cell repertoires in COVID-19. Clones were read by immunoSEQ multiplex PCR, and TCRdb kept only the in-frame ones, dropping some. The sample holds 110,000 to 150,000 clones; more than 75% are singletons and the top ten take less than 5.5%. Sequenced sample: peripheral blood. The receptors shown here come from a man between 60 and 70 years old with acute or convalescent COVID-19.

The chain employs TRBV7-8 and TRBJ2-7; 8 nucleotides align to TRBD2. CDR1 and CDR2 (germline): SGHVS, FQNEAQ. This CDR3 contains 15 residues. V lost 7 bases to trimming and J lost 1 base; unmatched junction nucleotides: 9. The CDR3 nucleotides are TGTGCCAGCACCTCTCGGTCTAGCGGGTCCTACGAGCAGTACTTC. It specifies CASTSRSSGSYEQYF.

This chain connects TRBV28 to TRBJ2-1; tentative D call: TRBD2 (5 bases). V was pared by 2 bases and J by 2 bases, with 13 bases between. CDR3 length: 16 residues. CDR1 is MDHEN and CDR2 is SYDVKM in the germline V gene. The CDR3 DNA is TGTGCCAGCAGTTTACAGGTGAGCGGAGCCTACAATGAGCAGTTCTTC. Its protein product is CASSLQVSGAYNEQFF.

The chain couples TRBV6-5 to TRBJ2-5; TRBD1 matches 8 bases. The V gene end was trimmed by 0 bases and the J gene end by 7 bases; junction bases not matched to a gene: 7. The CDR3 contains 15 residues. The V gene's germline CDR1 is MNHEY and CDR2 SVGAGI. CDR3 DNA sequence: TGTGCCAGCAGTTACTCGGGGACAGGTGCTGGGACCCAGTACTTC. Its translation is CASSYSGTGAGTQYF.

CDR3 sequence (DNA): TGTGCCAGCAGTGAAGCCTTGGCTGTGAACATTCAGTACTTC. This gives the protein CASSEALAVNIQYF. The chain combines TRBV2 with TRBJ2-4; D gene uncertain. This CDR3 spans 14 amino acids. V was cut by 0 bases and J by 7 bases, with 10 bases left in between. CDR1 is SNHLY and CDR2 is FYNNEI in the germline V gene.

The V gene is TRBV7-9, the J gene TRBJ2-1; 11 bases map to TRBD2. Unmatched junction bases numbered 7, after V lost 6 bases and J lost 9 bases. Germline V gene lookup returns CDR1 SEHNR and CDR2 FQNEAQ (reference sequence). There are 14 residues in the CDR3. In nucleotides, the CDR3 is TGTGCCAGCAGACTAGCGGGAGAATGGTCTGAGCAGTTCTTC. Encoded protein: CASRLAGEWSEQFF. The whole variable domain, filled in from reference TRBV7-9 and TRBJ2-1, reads DTGVSQNPRHKITKRGQNVTFRCDPISEHNRLYWYRQTLGQGPEFLTYFQNEAQLEKSRLLSDRFSAERPKGSFSTLEIQRTEQGDSAMYLCASRLAGEWSEQFFGPGTRLTVL.

CDR3 coding DNA: TGTGCCAGTACCCCGGGACAGGGTTACAATGAGCAGTTCTTC. Its translation is CASTPGQGYNEQFF. The gene calls are TRBV19 and TRBJ2-1; TRBD1 matches 9 bases. The germline CDR1 and CDR2 sequences are LNHDA and SQIVND (reference sequence). The CDR3 covers 14 residues. The trim removed 7 bases at V and 4 bases at J, leaving 5 bases unmatched.

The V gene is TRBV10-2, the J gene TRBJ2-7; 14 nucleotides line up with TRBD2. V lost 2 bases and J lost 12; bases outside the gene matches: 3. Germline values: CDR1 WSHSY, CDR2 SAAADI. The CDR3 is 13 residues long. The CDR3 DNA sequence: TGCGCCAGCAGTGAGGGACTAGCGGGAGGACGGTACTTC. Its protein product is CASSEGLAGGRYF.

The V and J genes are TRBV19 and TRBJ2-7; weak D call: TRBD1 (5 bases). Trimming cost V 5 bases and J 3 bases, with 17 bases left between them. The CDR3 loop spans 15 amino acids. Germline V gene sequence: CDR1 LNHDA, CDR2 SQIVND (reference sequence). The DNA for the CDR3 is TGTGCCAGTAGTTGGGGCAGACGAGGAATCTACGAGCAGTACTTC. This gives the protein CASSWGRRGIYEQYF.

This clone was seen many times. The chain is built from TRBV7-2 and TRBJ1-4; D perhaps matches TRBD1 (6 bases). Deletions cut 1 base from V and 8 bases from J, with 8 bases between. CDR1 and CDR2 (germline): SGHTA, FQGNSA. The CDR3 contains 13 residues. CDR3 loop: CASSLDREEKLFF. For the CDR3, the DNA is TGTGCCAGCAGCTTAGACAGGGAAGAAAAACTGTTTTTT.

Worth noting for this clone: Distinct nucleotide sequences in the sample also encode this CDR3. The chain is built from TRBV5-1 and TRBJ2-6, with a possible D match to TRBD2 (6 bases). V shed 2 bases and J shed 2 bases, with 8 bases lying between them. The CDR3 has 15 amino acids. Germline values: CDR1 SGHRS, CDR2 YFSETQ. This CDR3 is CASSLGGTGANVLTF. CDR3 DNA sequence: TGCGCCAGCAGCTTAGGAGGGACTGGGGCCAACGTCCTGACTTTC.

In DNA form, the CDR3 reads TGTGCCAGTAGTGATCCAGGGGGTCCCTACAATGAGCAGTTCTTC. The encoded protein is CASSDPGGPYNEQFF. The rearrangement uses TRBV19 and TRBJ2-1; 7 nucleotides match TRBD1. The germline V gene encodes CDR1 LNHDA and CDR2 SQIVND (reference sequence). V lost 5 bases to trimming and J lost 2 bases; unmatched junction nucleotides: 6. The CDR3 loop spans 15 amino acids.

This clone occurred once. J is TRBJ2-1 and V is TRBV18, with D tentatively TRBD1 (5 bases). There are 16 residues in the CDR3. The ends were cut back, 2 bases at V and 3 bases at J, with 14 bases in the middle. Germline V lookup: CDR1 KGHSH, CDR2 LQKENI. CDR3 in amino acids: CASSPKLGEIYNEQFF. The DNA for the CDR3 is TGTGCCAGCTCACCAAAGTTAGGGGAAATCTACAATGAGCAGTTCTTC.

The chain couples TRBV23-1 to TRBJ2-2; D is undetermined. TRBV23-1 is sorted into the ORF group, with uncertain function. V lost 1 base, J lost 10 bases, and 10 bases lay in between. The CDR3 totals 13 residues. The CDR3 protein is CASSQFAVAELFF. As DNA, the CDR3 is TGCGCCAGCAGTCAATTCGCGGTAGCGGAGCTGTTTTTT.

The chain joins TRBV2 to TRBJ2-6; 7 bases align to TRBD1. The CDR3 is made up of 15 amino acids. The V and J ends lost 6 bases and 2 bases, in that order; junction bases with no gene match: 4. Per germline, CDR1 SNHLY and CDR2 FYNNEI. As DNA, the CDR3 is TGTGCCAGCAGCCAGACAGGGACTGGGGCCAACGTCCTGACTTTC. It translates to CASSQTGTGANVLTF.

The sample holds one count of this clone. In nucleotides, the CDR3 is TGTGCCAGCAAGTCGCCGGGACAGGGGGCCCACGAGCAGTACTTC. It yields the protein CASKSPGQGAHEQYF. The V gene is TRBV2, the J gene TRBJ2-7, with TRBD1 identical over 12 bases. With 7 bases clipped from V and 5 bases from J, the junction kept 9 bases outside the gene matches. In germline, CDR1 is SNHLY, CDR2 FYNNEI. CDR3 length equals 15 residues.

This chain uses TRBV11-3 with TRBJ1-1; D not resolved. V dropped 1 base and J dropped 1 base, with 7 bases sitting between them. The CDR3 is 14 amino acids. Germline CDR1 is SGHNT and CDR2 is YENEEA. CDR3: CASSLGRANTEAFF. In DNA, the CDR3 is TGTGCCAGCAGCTTAGGTAGAGCGAACACTGAAGCTTTCTTT.

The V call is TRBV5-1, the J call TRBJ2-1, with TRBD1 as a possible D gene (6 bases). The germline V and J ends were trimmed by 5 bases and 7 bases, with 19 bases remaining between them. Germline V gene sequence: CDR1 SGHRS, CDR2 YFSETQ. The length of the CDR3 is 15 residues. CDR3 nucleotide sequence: TGCGCCAGCAGTCAACCGGGACAAGGTACAAATGAGCAGTTCTTC. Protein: CASSQPGQGTNEQFF.

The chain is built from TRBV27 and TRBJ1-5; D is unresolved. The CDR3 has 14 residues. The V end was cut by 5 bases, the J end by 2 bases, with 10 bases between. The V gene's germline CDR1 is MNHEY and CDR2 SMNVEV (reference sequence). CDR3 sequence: CASSPRDGNQPQHF. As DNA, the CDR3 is TGTGCCAGCAGTCCGCGAGATGGCAATCAGCCCCAGCATTTT.

The CDR3 DNA reads TGTGCCAGCAGTTCTAGCGGGGCGAGGTCAGATACGCAGTATTTT. It yields the protein CASSSSGARSDTQYF. The chain uses TRBV6-4 and TRBJ2-3, with 9 bases matching TRBD2. Germline loops: CDR1 MRHNA, CDR2 SNTAGT. This CDR3 contains 15 residues. V shed 5 bases, J shed 4 bases, and the junction held 7 bases outside the gene matches.

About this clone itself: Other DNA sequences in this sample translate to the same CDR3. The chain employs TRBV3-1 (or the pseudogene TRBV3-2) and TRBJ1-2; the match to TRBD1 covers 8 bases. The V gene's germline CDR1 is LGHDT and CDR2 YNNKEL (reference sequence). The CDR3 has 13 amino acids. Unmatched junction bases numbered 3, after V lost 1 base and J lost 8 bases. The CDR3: CASSQGTGLGYTF. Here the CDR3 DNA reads TGTGCCAGCAGCCAAGGGACAGGGCTGGGCTACACCTTC.

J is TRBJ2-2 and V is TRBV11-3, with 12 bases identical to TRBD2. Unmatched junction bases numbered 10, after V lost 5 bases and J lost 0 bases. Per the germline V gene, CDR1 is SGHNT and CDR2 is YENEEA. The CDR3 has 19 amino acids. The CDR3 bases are TGTGCCAGCAGCCCCCGTACCGGGACTAGCGGGTCGAACACCGGGGAGCTGTTTTTT. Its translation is CASSPRTGTSGSNTGELFF.

Written as DNA, the CDR3 is TGTGCCAGCAGCTTAATTTCGGGGAGTGGAAACACCATATATTTT. Residues: CASSLISGSGNTIYF. The gene calls are TRBV11-1 and TRBJ1-3; D remains unclear. V was cut by 2 bases and J by 3 bases, with 11 bases left in between. This CDR3 spans 15 amino acids. Germline V gene sequence: CDR1 SGHAT, CDR2 FQDESV (reference sequence).

The CDR3, as DNA: TGTGCCAGTAGTATAGGCGTGAGCTCCTACGAGCAGTACTTC. Translation gives CASSIGVSSYEQYF. This chain links TRBV19 with TRBJ2-7; no reliable D call. The CDR3 is made up of 14 amino acids. Germline assignment: CDR1 LNHDA and CDR2 SQIVND (reference sequence). V lost 1 base and J 0 bases, leaving 7 bases between the germline ends. Looking up the rest from reference TRBV19 and TRBJ2-7 gives the full variable domain: DGGITQSPKYLFRKEGQNVTLSCEQNLNHDAMYWYRQDPGQGLRLIYYSQIVNDFQKGDIAEGYSVSREKKESFPLTVTSAQKNPTAFYLCASSIGVSSYEQYFGPGTRLTVT.